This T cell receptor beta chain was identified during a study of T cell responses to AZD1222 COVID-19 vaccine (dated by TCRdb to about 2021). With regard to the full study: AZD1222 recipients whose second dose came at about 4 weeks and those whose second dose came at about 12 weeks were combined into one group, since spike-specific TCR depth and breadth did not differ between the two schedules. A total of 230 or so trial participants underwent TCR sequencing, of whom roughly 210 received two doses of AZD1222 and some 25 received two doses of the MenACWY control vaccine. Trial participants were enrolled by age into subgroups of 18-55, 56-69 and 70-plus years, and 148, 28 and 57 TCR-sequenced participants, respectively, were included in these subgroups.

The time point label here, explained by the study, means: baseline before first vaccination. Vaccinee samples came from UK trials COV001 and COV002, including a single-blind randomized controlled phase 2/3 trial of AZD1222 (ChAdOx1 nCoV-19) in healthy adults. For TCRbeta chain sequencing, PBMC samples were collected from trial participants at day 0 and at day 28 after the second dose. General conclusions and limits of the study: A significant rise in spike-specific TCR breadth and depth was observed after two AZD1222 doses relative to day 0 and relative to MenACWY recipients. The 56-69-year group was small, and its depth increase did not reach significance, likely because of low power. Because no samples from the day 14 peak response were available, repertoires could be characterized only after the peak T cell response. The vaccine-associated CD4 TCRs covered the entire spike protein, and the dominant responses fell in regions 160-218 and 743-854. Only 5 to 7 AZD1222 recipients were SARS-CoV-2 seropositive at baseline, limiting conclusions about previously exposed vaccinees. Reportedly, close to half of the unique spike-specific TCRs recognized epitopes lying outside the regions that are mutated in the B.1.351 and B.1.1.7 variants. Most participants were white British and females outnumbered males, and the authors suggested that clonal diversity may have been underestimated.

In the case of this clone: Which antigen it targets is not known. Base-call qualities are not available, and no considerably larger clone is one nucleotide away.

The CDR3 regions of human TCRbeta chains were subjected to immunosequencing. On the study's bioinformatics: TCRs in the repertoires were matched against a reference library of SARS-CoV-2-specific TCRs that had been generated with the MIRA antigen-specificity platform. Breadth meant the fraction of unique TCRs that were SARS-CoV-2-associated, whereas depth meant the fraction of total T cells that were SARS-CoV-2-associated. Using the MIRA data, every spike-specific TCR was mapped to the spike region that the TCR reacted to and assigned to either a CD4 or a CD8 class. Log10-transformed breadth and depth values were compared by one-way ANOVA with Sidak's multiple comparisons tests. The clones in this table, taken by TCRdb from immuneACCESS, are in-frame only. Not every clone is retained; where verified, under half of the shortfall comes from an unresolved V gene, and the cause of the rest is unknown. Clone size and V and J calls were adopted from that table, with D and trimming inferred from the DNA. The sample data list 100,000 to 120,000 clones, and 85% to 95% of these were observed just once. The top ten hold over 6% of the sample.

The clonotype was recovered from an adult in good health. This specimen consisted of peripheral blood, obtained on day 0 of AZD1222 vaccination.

The DNA sequence is given as TGTGCCAGCAGCGGAAACACCATATATTTT. Its amino acids are CASSGNTIYF. The chain was built from TRBV3-1 (or the pseudogene TRBV3-2) and TRBJ1-3, with the D gene too uncertain to name. From cysteine to phenylalanine, the CDR3 is 10 amino acids long. Only the CDR3 part of the read is kept: 30 bases, read in frame from the first base. The junction carries 0 bases between V and J, which are trimmed by 5 bases and 4 bases respectively. CDR1 and CDR2, per the germline V gene (reference sequence), are LGHDT and YNNKEL.